One and the same sample provided the 14 T cell receptor beta chains below, sequenced in a study of blood T cell repertoires in COVID-19. TCRdb keeps only in-frame clones here, not all; method: immunoSEQ multiplex PCR. Of about 90,000 clones detected, about 76% appear once; the ten largest clones hold roughly 9.8%. The specimen sequenced was peripheral blood. Source of these receptors: an elderly woman with acute or convalescent COVID-19.

The chain recombines TRBV2 with TRBJ1-1; D is possibly TRBD1 (5 bases). CDR1 is SNHLY, CDR2 FYNNEI, per germline. The CDR3 contains 15 residues. V lost 3 bases to trimming and J lost 2 bases, with 13 bases between them. The CDR3 DNA reads as TGTGCCAGCAGTGACGGGGGACGGATAAACACTGAAGCTTTCTTT. It specifies CASSDGGRINTEAFF.

This chain's CDR3 is CASSQASGAGELFF. The CDR3, as DNA: TGTGCCAGCAGCCAAGCGTCAGGGGCCGGGGAGCTGTTTTTT. The chain has TRBV3-1 (or the pseudogene TRBV3-2) and TRBJ2-2, with TRBD1 as a possible D gene (6 bases). The CDR3 length is 14 residues. The germline V gene has CDR1 LGHDT and CDR2 YNNKEL (reference sequence). V lost 1 base to trimming and J lost 6 bases, with 9 bases between them.

This clone was found a few times. The V and J genes are TRBV30 and TRBJ1-2; TRBD1 matches 10 bases. The V gene end was trimmed by 1 base and the J gene end by 3 bases; junction bases not matched to a gene: 5. Germline V gene sequence: CDR1 GTSNPN, CDR2 SVGIG (reference sequence). This CDR3 spans 15 amino acids. The chain's CDR3 is CAWSATGGADYGYTF. The CDR3 nucleotides read TGTGCCTGGAGTGCGACAGGGGGCGCCGACTATGGCTACACCTTC.

There are a few counts of this clone. This chain connects TRBV9 to TRBJ2-5, with TRBD2 as a possible D gene (6 bases). The CDR3 extends over 15 amino acids. The V gene's germline CDR1 is SGDLS and CDR2 YYNGEE. Deletions cut 0 bases from V and 4 bases from J, with 13 bases between. This CDR3 reads CASSVGGVGGETQYF. As DNA, the CDR3 is TGTGCCAGCAGCGTAGGTGGGGTCGGGGGAGAGACCCAGTACTTC.

Comments on this clone: The junction departs from germline at one end; a sequencing error may be responsible. The chain is built from TRBV10-3 and TRBJ2-7, with 7 bases aligning to TRBD1. The CDR3 is 11 residues long. Germline-derived CDR1 and CDR2 are ENHRY and SYGVKD. The CDR3 DNA sequence: TGTGCCATCAGAGAAGACAGGGTGCAAAGGTTC. Protein product: CAIREDRVQRF.

This chain links TRBV28 with TRBJ2-7; 10 nucleotides align to TRBD2. This CDR3 spans 14 amino acids. CDR1 and CDR2 from the germline V gene are MDHEN and SYDVKM. V was clipped by 2 bases and J by 2 bases; unmatched bases: 0. The CDR3 here is CASSLGTSAYEQYF. The CDR3 DNA reads TGTGCCAGCAGTTTAGGGACTAGCGCCTACGAGCAGTACTTC.

This chain joins TRBV18 and TRBJ1-1; D not certain. Trimming left V 3 bases short and J 3 bases short, with 11 bases between. The germline CDR1 and CDR2 sequences are KGHSH and LQKENI. This CDR3 contains 14 residues. The CDR3 protein is CASSPAGRDTEAFF. CDR3 sequence (DNA): TGTGCCAGCTCACCCGCCGGGCGGGACACTGAAGCTTTCTTT.

The chain uses TRBV30 and TRBJ1-3; D not resolved. The CDR3 contains 11 residues. Trimming shortened V by 4 bases and J by 8 bases, and 9 bases separated the two germline ends. Looked up from germline, CDR1 is GTSNPN and CDR2 is SVGIG (reference sequence). The CDR3 coding sequence is TGTGCCTGGAACAGTTTGTACACCATATATTTT. Protein sequence: CAWNSLYTIYF.

This clone showed up just a few times. The chain joins TRBV19 to TRBJ1-1; D perhaps matches TRBD1 (6 bases). V was pared by 5 bases and J by 1 base, with 20 bases between. Germline loops: CDR1 LNHDA, CDR2 SQIVND (reference sequence). The CDR3 runs 17 residues. The CDR3 nucleotides read TGTGCCAGTAGTTCCTCCCGGACAGTTGCGAGGAACACTGAAGCTTTCTTT. Translated, it gives CASSSSRTVARNTEAFF.

Only a few counts were recorded for this clone. CDR3 in DNA: TGTGCCAGTAGTCCCCGAGGCCTGGGTAGTGAAAAACTGTTTTTT. Its protein product is CASSPRGLGSEKLFF. The chain couples TRBV19 to TRBJ1-4, with no clear D. Trimming removed 5 bases from V and 7 bases from J, with 17 bases in between. Germline CDR1 and CDR2: LNHDA and SQIVND (reference sequence). This CDR3 has 15 amino acids.

The V and J genes are TRBV29-1 and TRBJ1-1, with no clear D. The CDR3 is made up of 13 amino acids. CDR1 is SQVTM and CDR2 is ANQGSEA in the germline V gene. V was cut by 7 bases and J by 1 base, with 13 bases left in between. The CDR3 DNA reads as TGCAGCGCCTCGAGGTCACAGAACACTGAAGCTTTCTTT. This gives the protein CSASRSQNTEAFF. Full variable domain (outside the CDR3, taken from reference TRBV29-1 and TRBJ1-1): SAVISQKPSRDICQRGTSLTIQCQVDSQVTMMFWYRQQPGQSLTLIATANQGSEATYESGFVIDKFPISRPNLTFSTLTVSNMSPEDSSIYLCSASRSQNTEAFFGQGTRLTVV.

The chain recombines TRBV27 with TRBJ1-2; possible D gene TRBD1, 5 bases. Trimming removed 3 bases at V and 8 bases at J, with 13 bases between. The germline V gene has CDR1 MNHEY and CDR2 SMNVEV (reference sequence). The CDR3 runs 13 residues. CDR3 amino acids: CASSFREGRGYTF. The CDR3 DNA is TGTGCCAGCAGTTTCAGGGAAGGAAGGGGCTACACCTTC.

This chain joins TRBV30 and TRBJ2-1; possibly TRBD1 for D (6 bases). V was pared by 8 bases and J by 0 bases, with 14 bases between. This CDR3 has 14 amino acids. CDR1 and CDR2 (germline): GTSNPN, SVGIG (reference sequence). CDR3 in amino acids: CASNTGSSYNEQFF. The CDR3 DNA is TGTGCCAGCAATACAGGGAGCTCCTACAATGAGCAGTTCTTC. The full variable domain, with the rest looked up from reference TRBV30 and TRBJ2-1, is SQTIHQWPATLVQPVGSPLSLECTVEGTSNPNLYWYRQAAGRGLQLLFYSVGIGQISSEVPQNLSASRPQDRQFILSSKKLLLSDSGFYLCASNTGSSYNEQFFGPGTRLTVL.

The CDR3 DNA reads as TGCGCCAGCAGCTCTGGGGACAGCTATGGCTACACCTTC. It is translated as CASSSGDSYGYTF. This chain connects TRBV4-3 to TRBJ1-2, with 7 bases that match TRBD1. J gave up 4 bases and V 5 bases, and 4 bases lay outside the gene matches. Germline assignment: CDR1 LGHNA and CDR2 YSLEER. The CDR3 sequence is 13 residues long.